Here is one T cell receptor beta chain with its context. In this sample, this clonotype turned up a few times. Its antigen is currently not known. No qualities accompany the bases; no much larger clone lies one base away. The treatment or condition label, read with the paper, signifies: allogeneic hematopoietic cell transplantation with graft depleted of TCRalphabeta T cells and CD19 B cells. The transplant recipients were children given TCRalphabeta/CD19-depleted allogeneic hematopoietic cell grafts. The library was made by PCR. TCRdb names Illumina HiSeq 2500 as the instrument used. TCR libraries were prepared with molecular barcoding, using unique molecular identifiers to normalize TCRbeta repertoire quantification. TCRdb passed the public sequencing reads through fastp at Q25 and MiXCR, retaining productive beta sequences. All rows with the same CDR3 protein become a single entry with the most common DNA and genes. The sample contains 900,000 or so distinct CDR3 sequences, roughly 15% of them found a single time. The ten largest clonotypes hold about 4.6% of the sample.

The CDR3 numbers 17 residues from cysteine through phenylalanine. Of the read, only the CDR3 DNA is kept; its 51 bases are in frame from base 1. As encoded in the germline V gene (reference sequence), CDR1 is WNHNN while CDR2 is SYGVQD. Unmatched junction bases come to 11, with V trimmed by 9 bases and J by 0 bases. These data are taken from a study of T-cell reconstitution after alpha-beta-depleted transplantation in children (TCRdb year 2016). For context, the study as a whole: The study quantitatively tracked T-cell immune reconstitution after TCRalphabeta/CD19-depleted allogeneic hematopoietic cell transplantation in children using TCR repertoire profiling.

Overall study outcomes, separate from this receptor: The high TCRbeta diversity at day 60 in some patients was ascribed to recipient T cells and intrathymic progenitors that had survived conditioning. Hyperexpanded clone frequencies declined over subsequent months; after one year, T-cell counts and TCRbeta diversity were mostly attributed to newly produced T cells. About two months after transplant, the apparently early recovery of alphabetaT-cell counts reportedly depended on just several hundred clones that had expanded rapidly and came from non-depleted graft cells.

The rearranged chain carries TRBV10-1 and TRBJ2-6, and 7 junction bases match TRBD1. The source material was PBMCs, mostly from graft donor cells, sampled 360 days after TCRalphabeta/CD19-depleted stem cell transplant. This clonotype originated in a male patient aged 5 to 17 who had a stem cell transplant for acute lymphoblastic leukemia, so the T cells may come from the graft donor. The CDR3 in this case is CARDLPGQSSGANVLTF. The sequenced DNA is TGCGCCAGAGACTTACCGGGACAGAGCTCTGGGGCCAACGTCCTGACTTTC.